The 7 T cell receptor beta chains in this list originate from one sample, sequenced in a study of shared clonotypes between healthy human individuals. Naive CD8 cells lacked CD45RO and underwent positive selection for CCR7, leaving out terminally differentiated effector memory CD45RA+ cells. TCRdb's table, derived via immunoSEQ multiplex PCR, lists solely in-frame clones and lacks some. The table lists about 2 million clones, about 95% of them singletons. Sequences were obtained from naive CD8+ T cells sorted from blood. These receptors came from a man aged 18 to 30 in good health.

The gene calls are TRBV2 and TRBJ2-7, with no clear D. V dropped 6 bases and J dropped 1 base, with 10 bases sitting between them. The CDR3 extends over 13 amino acids. From germline, CDR1 is SNHLY and CDR2 FYNNEI. CDR3 loop: CASRLLVSYEQYF. The CDR3 DNA follows: TGTGCCAGCAGGCTCCTTGTGTCCTACGAGCAGTACTTC.

About this clone itself: Other DNA sequences of this sample code for an identical CDR3. The rearrangement links TRBV27 to TRBJ1-1; no clear D. The V and J ends lost 2 bases and 5 bases respectively, with 9 bases between them. Per the germline V gene, CDR1 is MNHEY and CDR2 is SMNVEV (reference sequence). The CDR3 loop spans 13 amino acids. CDR3 residues: CASSLGGNTEAFF. The CDR3 bases are TGTGCCAGCAGTTTAGGAGGGAATACTGAAGCTTTCTTT.

This chain joins TRBV27 and TRBJ1-1; TRBD1 matches at 7 bases. V shed 5 bases and J 4 bases; nucleotides not matched to a gene: 7. Germline CDR1 MNHEY, CDR2 SMNVEV (reference sequence). The CDR3 totals 14 residues. CDR3 residues: CASSLRQGFTEAFF. Here the CDR3 DNA reads TGTGCCAGCAGTCTAAGACAGGGCTTCACTGAAGCTTTCTTT.

The rearrangement uses TRBV27 and TRBJ1-2; 9 bases align to TRBD1. This CDR3 is built from 16 residues. V gave up 3 bases and J gave up 3 bases; unmatched junction bases: 8. Germline assignment: CDR1 MNHEY and CDR2 SMNVEV (reference sequence). The CDR3 DNA reads TGTGCCAGCAGTTTGATCCCGGGACAGGGAGACTATGGCTACACCTTC. It translates to CASSLIPGQGDYGYTF.

Worth noting for this clone: The same CDR3 can be traced to other DNA sequences in this sample. This rearrangement joins TRBV28 to TRBJ2-7; D is uncertain. CDR3 length: 13 residues. Trimming removed 5 bases from V and 2 bases from J, with 10 bases in between. Looked up from germline, CDR1 is MDHEN and CDR2 is SYDVKM. The CDR3 reads CASSLVGAYEQYF. DNA of the CDR3: TGTGCCAGCAGTCTGGTTGGGGCCTACGAGCAGTACTTC. Full variable domain (outside the CDR3, taken from reference TRBV28 and TRBJ2-7): DVKVTQSSRYLVKRTGEKVFLECVQDMDHENMFWYRQDPGLGLRLIYFSYDVKMKEKGDIPEGYSVSREKKERFSLILESASTNQTSMYLCASSLVGAYEQYFGPGTRLTVT.

V is TRBV11-2 and J is TRBJ2-2; D tentatively reads TRBD1 or TRBD2 (5 bases each). Germline CDR1 is SGHAT and CDR2 is FQNNGV. This CDR3 is built from 16 residues. V lost 6 bases, J lost 1 base, and 15 bases lay in between. This CDR3 reads CASSIDSGVNTGELFF. The CDR3 region has the DNA TGTGCCAGCAGTATAGACAGCGGAGTGAACACCGGGGAGCTGTTTTTT.

This rearrangement joins TRBV18 to TRBJ1-2; 8 bases are a match to TRBD1. The germline gives CDR1 KGHSH, CDR2 LQKENI. The CDR3 contains 14 residues. The junction had 7 bases not matched to a gene; V was cut back by 5 bases and J by 5 bases. The CDR3 DNA follows: TGTGCCAGCTCATCTTCGGACAGGGTGTATGGCTACACCTTC. It codes for CASSSSDRVYGYTF.